This T cell receptor (beta chain) was recorded in a study of OX40 agonist ivuxolimab in advanced cancers. A note on the overall study: Ivuxolimab, which targeted the costimulatory receptor OX40 (CD134), was an agonistic, fully human IgG2 monoclonal antibody. Intravenous ivuxolimab was administered to patients every 2 weeks at six dose levels: 0.01, 0.1, 0.3, 1.5, 3 and 10 mg/kg. Of the roughly 52 patients in dose escalation, some 19 had hepatocellular carcinoma, about 15 had melanoma, 9 had renal cell carcinoma and 9 had head and neck cancer. A male proportion of 82.7% and a mean age of approximately 58 years, ranging from about 20 to 85, were recorded for the dose-escalation cohort. Prior anti-PD-1, anti-PD-L1 or anti-CTLA-4 therapy was permitted, and checkpoint inhibitors had been received by 40% to 50% of dose-escalation patients. Partial responses were achieved by three dose-escalation patients, of whom one had hepatocellular carcinoma and two had cutaneous melanoma. The purpose of peripheral TCRbeta sequencing was to test whether ivuxolimab changed TCR sequence diversity and led to clonal T-cell expansion. The paper reports the monotherapy dose-escalation portion (N ≈ 50 patients) of the phase I ivuxolimab trial.

Genomic DNA was extracted from sorted cells for sequencing of the TCRbeta CDR3 region. TCRbeta CDR3 regions were sequenced using the immunoSEQ Assay. TCRdb holds this immuneACCESS table with in-frame rearrangements only. Some clones are missing; in checked studies, unresolved V genes explain under half, and the rest has no known cause. The sample yields about 11,000 clones; about four fifths were counted once. The ten largest make up 30% to 45% of the sample. Concerning this clone itself: The antigen it binds to is not known. Relative to the germline gene, one junction end is altered; a read error may explain this.

What the authors observed across the whole study: In the 0.1-3.0 mg/kg groups, partial responders were among the patients with the lowest normalized peripheral clonal expansion, particularly in CD8+ T cells. After ivuxolimab, more expanded clones were found on average in CD8+ T cells than in CD4+ T cells. The antigen specificity of the peripheral T cells that underwent clonal expansion was not determined. At doses of 0.1 to 3.0 mg/kg, clonal expansion of both CD4+ and CD8+ blood T cells was observed from baseline to week 6. Low levels of normalized T-cell clonal expansion were also seen in some patients who did not respond.

Via the germline V gene (reference sequence), CDR1 is LNHDA and CDR2 SQIVND. The CDR3 starts with the cysteine, ends with the phenylalanine, and has 11 residues. Here the CDR3 DNA is all that survives: 33 bases in frame from base 1. Patients with autoimmune disease history or receiving systemic immunosuppression were excluded from the trial. Peripheral blood for TCR sequencing was drawn from every dose cohort at baseline, at cycle 4 day 1 and at cycle 7 day 1. The samples were drawn from a first-in-human, open-label, multicenter phase I dose-escalation trial of ivuxolimab. The trial enrolled adults with locally advanced or metastatic head and neck squamous cell, hepatocellular, melanoma or renal cell carcinoma. CD4+ and CD8+ T cells were sorted separately from peripheral blood before TCR sequencing.

Here the chain combines TRBV19 and TRBJ2-4, with an unclear D gene assignment. The specimen was CD4+ or CD8+ T cells sorted from blood, collected in a trial of the OX40 agonist ivuxolimab. This receptor was identified in an adult with an advanced solid tumor such as melanoma, head and neck, liver or kidney cancer. In nucleotides, the sequence is TGTGCCAGTAGTATAGGAAGGGAACTGGACTTC. Protein translation: CASSIGRELDF.